The present TCR beta chain was sequenced within a study of blood T cell repertoires in COVID-19. This clone was observed a single time. The repertoire was sequenced with immunoSEQ multiplex PCR; TCRdb's copy has only in-frame clones and lacks some. The sample has almost 95,000 clones, roughly 89% seen once. V lost 3 bases and J lost 5, with 14 bases in between. Germline CDR1 and CDR2: SGHDT and YYEEEE. This CDR3 is built from 14 residues. This clonotype was obtained from a woman aged 60-75 years with COVID-19, enrolled during active disease. Sequencing was performed on peripheral blood. V and J are TRBV5-6 and TRBJ1-2; a weak D match, TRBD1 (6 bases). CDR3 nucleotide sequence: TGTGCCAGCAGCTCAACAGGGTTAGGGTATGGCTACACCTTC. Translating it yields CASSSTGLGYGYTF.